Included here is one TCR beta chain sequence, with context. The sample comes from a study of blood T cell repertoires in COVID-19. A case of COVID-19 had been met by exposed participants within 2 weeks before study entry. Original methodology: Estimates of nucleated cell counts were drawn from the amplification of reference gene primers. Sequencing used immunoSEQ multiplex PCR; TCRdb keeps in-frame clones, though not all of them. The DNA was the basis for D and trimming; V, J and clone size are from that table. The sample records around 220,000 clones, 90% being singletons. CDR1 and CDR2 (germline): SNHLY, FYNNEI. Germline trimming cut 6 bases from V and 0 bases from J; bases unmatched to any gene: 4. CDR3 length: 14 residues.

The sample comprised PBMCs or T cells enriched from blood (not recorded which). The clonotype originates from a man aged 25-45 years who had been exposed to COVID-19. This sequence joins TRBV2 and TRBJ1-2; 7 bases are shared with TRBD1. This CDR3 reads CASRGTVTNYGYTF. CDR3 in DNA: TGTGCCAGCAGGGGGACAGTGACTAACTATGGCTACACCTTC.